These 2 T cell receptor beta chains came from one sample sequenced in a study of cytomegalovirus exposure and HLA in healthy donors. The assay was immunoSEQ multiplex PCR, and TCRdb's table has in-frame clones only and misses some. The table includes about 120,000 clones, over 75% detected once. The specimen was PBMCs. All receptors come from a woman aged 18-29 years in good health and CMV-seropositive.

In regard to this clone: It is unclear where the CDR3 begins or ends on the DNA, so no DNA is shown, and the CDR3 is as TCRdb lists it. This sequence joins TRBV19 and TRBJ1-2; no DNA check was done on the table's D call, TRBD1. The V gene's germline CDR1 is LNHDA and CDR2 SQIVND (reference sequence). Both ends counted, the CDR3 spans 23 residues. CDR3 in amino acids: CASSHTGGYGYTFGSGAHYGYTF.

The V call is TRBV25-1, the J call TRBJ2-7; TRBD1 matches 10 bases. The V gene end was trimmed by 8 bases and the J gene end by 2 bases; junction bases not matched to a gene: 9. CDR1 and CDR2 from the germline V gene are MGHDK and SYGVNS. CDR3 length: 15 amino acids. CDR3 coding DNA: TGTGCCAGCGGTGGCGGGACAGGGGACCCCTACGAGCAGTACTTC. Its protein product is CASGGGTGDPYEQYF.